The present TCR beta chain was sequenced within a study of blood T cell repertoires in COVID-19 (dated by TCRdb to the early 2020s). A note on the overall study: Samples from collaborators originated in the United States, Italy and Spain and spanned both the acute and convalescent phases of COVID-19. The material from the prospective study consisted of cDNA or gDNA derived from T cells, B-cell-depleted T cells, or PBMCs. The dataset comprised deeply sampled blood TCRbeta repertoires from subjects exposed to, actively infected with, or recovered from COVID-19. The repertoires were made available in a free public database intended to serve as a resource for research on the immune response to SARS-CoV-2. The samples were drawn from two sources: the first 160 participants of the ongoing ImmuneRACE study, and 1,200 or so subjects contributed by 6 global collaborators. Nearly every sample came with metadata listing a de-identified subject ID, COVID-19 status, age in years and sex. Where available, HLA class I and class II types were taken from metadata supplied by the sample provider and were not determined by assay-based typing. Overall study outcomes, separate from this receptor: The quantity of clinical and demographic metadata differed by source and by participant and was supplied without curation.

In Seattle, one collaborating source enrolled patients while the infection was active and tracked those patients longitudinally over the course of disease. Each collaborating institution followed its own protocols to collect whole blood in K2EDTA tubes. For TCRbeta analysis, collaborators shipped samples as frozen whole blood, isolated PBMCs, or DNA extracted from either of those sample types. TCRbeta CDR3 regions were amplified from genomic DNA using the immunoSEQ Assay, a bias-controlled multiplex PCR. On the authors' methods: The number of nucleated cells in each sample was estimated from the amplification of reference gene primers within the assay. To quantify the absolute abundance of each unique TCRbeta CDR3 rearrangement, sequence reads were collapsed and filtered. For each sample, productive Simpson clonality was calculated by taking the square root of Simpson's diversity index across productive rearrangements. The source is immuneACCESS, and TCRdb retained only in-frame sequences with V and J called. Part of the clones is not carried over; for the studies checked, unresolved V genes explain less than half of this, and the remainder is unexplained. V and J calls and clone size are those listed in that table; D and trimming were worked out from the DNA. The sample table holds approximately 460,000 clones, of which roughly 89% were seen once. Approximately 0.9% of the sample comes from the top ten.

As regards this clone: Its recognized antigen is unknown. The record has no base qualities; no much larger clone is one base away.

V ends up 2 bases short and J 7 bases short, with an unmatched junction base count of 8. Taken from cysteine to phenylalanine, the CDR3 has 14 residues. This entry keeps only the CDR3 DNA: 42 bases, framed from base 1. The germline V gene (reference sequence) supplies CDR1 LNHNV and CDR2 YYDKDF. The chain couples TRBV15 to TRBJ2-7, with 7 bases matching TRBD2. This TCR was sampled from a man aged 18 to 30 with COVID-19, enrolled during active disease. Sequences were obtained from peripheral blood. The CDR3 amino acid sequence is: CATSRQPSGQEQYF. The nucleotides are TGTGCCACCAGCAGACAACCTAGCGGACAAGAGCAGTACTTC.